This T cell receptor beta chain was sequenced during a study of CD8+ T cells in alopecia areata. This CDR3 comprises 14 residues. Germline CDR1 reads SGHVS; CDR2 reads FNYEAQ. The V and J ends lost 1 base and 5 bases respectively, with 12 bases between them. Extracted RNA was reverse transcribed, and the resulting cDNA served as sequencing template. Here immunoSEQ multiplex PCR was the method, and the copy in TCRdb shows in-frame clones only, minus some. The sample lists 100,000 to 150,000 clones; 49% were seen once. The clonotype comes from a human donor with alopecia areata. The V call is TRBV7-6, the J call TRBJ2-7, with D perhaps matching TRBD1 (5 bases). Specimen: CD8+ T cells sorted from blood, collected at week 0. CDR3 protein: CASSLVPRADEQYF. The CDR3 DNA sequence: TGTGCCAGCAGCTTAGTTCCCAGGGCCGACGAGCAGTACTTC.